This T cell receptor (beta chain) was recovered during a study of post-analysis software for immune sequencing data. This clonotype was seen only a few times. The antigen remains unidentified. V dropped 6 bases and J dropped 1 base, with 9 bases sitting between them. The CDR3 is 13 residues long. Presence of unique molecular identifiers characterized the TCR beta cDNA libraries. TCRdb fed the PCR reads into MiXCR, producing one record per CDR3 protein. The profile shows over 700,000 distinct CDR3 sequences, less than 35% of them singletons. Study-wide findings and caveats: Compared with controls, patients showed significantly lower normalized Chao1 diversity. TRBV5-6, TRBV5-1 and TRBV20-1 were among roughly five TRBV segments more frequent in patients than controls.

Input material: blood. The clonotype was recovered from a girl aged 5 to 17 with multiple sclerosis. The chain links TRBV12-3 or TRBV12-4 to TRBJ2-5, with a possible D match to TRBD1 (5 bases). DNA for the CDR3: TGTGCCAGCAGAAGACAGAGCCAAGAGACCCAGTACTTC. It encodes CASRRQSQETQYF.